Detailed here is one T cell receptor beta chain. Its antigen is still unknown. TCRdb reanalysed the RT-PCR reads using MiXCR and keeps one entry per CDR3 protein. The table lists a few hundred thousand distinct CDR3 sequences, 14% of them singletons. This sample is drawn from a study of response to subunit inactivated influenza vaccine. Overall study findings and caveats: Authors suggested seasonal influenza vaccinations each recruit few new T cells.

Germline V lookup: CDR1 SGHVS, CDR2 FQNEAQ. V shed 3 bases, J shed 9 bases, and the junction held 8 bases outside the gene matches. The CDR3 contains 15 residues. The starting material was PBMCs from blood, obtained 12 days after vaccination. The genes are TRBV7-8 and TRBJ2-1, with TRBD2 matching 10 bases. This receptor was identified in a man between 45 and 60 years old who received an inactivated influenza vaccine. The CDR3 sequence is CASSFSGGTTGEQFF. Here the CDR3 DNA reads TGTGCCAGCAGCTTTAGCGGGGGGACCACAGGTGAGCAGTTCTTC. Supplemented by reference TRBV7-8 and TRBJ2-1, the full variable domain reads GAGVSQSPRYKVAKRGQDVALRCDPISGHVSLFWYQQALGQGPEFLTYFQNEAQLDKSGLPSDRFFAERPEGSVSTLKIQRTQQEDSAVYLCASSFSGGTTGEQFFGPGTRLTVL.